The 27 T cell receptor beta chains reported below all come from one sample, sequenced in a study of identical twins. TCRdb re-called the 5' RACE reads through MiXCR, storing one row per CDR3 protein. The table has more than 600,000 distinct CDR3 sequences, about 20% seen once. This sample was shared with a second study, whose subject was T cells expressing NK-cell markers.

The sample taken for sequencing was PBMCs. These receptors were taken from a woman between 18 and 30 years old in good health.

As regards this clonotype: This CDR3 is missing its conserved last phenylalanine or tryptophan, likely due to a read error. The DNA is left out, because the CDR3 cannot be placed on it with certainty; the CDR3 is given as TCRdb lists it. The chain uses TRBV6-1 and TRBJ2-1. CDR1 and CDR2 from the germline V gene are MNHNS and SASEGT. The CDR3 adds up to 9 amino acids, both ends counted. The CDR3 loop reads CAPAGRGVL.

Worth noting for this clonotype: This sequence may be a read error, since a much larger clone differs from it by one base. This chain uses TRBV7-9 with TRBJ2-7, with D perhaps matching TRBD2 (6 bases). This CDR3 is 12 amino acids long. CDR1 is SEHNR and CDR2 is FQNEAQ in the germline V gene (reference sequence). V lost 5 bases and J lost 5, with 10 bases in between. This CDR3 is CASSPWGDEQYF. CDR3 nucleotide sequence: TGTGCCAGCAGCCCCTGGGGGGACGAGCAGTACTTC.

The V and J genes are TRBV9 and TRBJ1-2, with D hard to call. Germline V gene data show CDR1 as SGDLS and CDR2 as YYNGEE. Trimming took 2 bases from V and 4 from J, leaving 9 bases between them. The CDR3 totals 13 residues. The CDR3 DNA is TGTGCCAGCAGCGTCGCTGGAGGCTATGGCTACACCTTC. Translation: CASSVAGGYGYTF. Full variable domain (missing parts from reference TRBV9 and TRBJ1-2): DSGVTQTPKHLITATGQRVTLRCSPRSGDLSVYWYQQSLDQGLQFLIQYYNGEERAKGNILERFSAQQFPDLHSELNLSSLELGDSALYFCASSVAGGYGYTFGSGTRLTVV.

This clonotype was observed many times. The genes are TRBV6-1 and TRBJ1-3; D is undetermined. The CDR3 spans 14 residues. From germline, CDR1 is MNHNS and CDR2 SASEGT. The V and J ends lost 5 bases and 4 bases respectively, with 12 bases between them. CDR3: CASSRGYAGNTIYF. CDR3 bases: TGTGCCAGCAGTCGTGGTTACGCCGGAAACACCATATATTTT.

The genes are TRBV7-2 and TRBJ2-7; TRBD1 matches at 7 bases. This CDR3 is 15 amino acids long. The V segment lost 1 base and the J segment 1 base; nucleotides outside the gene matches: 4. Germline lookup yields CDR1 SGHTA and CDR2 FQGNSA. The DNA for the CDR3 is TGTGCCAGCAGCTTAGTGAGGGGGCAATCCTACGAGCAGTACTTC. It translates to CASSLVRGQSYEQYF.

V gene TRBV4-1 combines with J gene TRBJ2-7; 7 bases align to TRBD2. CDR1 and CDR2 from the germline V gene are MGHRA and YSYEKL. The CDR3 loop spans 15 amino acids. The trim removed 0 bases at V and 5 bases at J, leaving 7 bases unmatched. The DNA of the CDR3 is TGCGCCAGCAGCCAAGATCCCGGACTAGTCGACGAGCAGTACTTC. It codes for CASSQDPGLVDEQYF.

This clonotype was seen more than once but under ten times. Here the CDR3 DNA reads TGTGCCAGTATGGGGCGGACGGAAAACAATGAGCAGTTCTTC. It is translated as CASMGRTENNEQFF. The V call is TRBV19, the J call TRBJ2-1; D possibly corresponds to TRBD1 (5 bases). Germline assignment: CDR1 LNHDA and CDR2 SQIVND (reference sequence). This CDR3 spans 14 amino acids. With 7 bases removed from V and 5 bases from J, the gap between germline ends came to 15 bases. The whole variable domain, remainder taken from reference TRBV19 and TRBJ2-1, is DGGITQSPKYLFRKEGQNVTLSCEQNLNHDAMYWYRQDPGQGLRLIYYSQIVNDFQKGDIAEGYSVSREKKESFPLTVTSAQKNPTAFYLCASMGRTENNEQFFGPGTRLTVL.

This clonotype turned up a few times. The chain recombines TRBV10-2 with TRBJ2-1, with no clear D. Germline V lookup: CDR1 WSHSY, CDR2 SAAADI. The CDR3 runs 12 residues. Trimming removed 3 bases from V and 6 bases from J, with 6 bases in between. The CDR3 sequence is CASSEALNEQFF. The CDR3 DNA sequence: TGCGCCAGCAGTGAAGCTCTCAATGAGCAGTTCTTC.

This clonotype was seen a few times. In nucleotides, the CDR3 is TGCAGTGTGGGACAGGTCTCCTACGAGCAGTACTTC. Residues: CSVGQVSYEQYF. This sequence joins TRBV20-1 and TRBJ2-7; 8 bases agree with TRBD1. The germline V gene encodes CDR1 DFQATT and CDR2 SNEGSKA (reference sequence). V shed 7 bases and J 0 bases; nucleotides not matched to a gene: 2. This CDR3 has 12 residues.

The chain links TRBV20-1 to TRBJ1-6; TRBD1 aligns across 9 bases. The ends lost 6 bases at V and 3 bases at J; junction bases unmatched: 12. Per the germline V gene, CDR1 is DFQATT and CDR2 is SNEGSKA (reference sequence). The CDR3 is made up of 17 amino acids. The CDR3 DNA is TGCAGTGCCATTCAAACCGGGACAGGGTTCTATAATTCACCCCTCCACTTT. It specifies CSAIQTGTGFYNSPLHF.

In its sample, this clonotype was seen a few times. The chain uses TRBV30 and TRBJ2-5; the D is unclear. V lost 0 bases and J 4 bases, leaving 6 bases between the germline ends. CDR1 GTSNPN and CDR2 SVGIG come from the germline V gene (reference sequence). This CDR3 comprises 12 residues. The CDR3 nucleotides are TGTGCCTGGAGTGTACGAGGAGAGACCCAGTACTTC. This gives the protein CAWSVRGETQYF.

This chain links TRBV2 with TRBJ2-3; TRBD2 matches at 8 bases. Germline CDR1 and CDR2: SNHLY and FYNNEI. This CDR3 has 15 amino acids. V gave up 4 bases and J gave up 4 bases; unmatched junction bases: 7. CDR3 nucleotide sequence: TGTGCCAGCAGTGTGTTGGCGGGGGGCTCAGATACGCAGTATTTT. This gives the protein CASSVLAGGSDTQYF.

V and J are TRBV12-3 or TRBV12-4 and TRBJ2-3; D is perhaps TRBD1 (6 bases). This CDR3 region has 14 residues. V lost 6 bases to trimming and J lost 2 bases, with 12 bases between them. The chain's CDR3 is CASSRDTLTDTQYF. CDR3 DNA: TGTGCCAGCAGCCGGGACACTCTCACAGATACGCAGTATTTT.

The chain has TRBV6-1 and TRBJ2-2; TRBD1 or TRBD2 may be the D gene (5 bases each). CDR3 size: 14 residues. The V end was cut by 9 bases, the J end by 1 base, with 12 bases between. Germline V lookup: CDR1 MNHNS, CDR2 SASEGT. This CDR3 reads CASTGTQNTGELFF. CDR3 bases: TGTGCCAGTACCGGGACGCAGAACACCGGGGAGCTGTTTTTT.

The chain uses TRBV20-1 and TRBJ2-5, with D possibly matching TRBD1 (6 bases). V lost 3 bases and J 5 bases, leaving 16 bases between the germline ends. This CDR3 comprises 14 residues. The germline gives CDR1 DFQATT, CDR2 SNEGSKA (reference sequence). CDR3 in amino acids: CSASPGALDETQYF. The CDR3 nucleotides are TGCAGTGCTAGCCCAGGGGCTTTGGACGAGACCCAGTACTTC.

CDR3 amino acids: CASSFVRGADNEQFF. CDR3 in DNA: TGTGCCAGCAGTTTTGTGCGGGGGGCGGACAATGAGCAGTTCTTC. J is TRBJ2-1 and V is TRBV12-3 or TRBV12-4, with TRBD2 matching 8 bases. After removal of 3 bases from V and 5 bases from J, the junction contained 6 bases not matched to a gene. CDR3 length equals 15 residues.

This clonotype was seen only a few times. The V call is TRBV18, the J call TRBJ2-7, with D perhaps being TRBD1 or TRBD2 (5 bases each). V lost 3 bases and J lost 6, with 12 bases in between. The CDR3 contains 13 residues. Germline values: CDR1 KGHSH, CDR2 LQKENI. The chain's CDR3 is CASSPGTLPEQYF. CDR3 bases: TGTGCCAGCTCACCGGGGACCCTGCCCGAGCAGTACTTC.

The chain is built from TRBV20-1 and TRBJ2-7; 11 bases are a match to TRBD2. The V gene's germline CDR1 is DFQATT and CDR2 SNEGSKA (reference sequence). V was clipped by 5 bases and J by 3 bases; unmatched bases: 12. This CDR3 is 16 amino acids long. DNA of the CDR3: TGCAGTGCTGAATCCGGGACTAGCGGAGGCTACTACGAGCAGTACTTC. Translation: CSAESGTSGGYYEQYF.

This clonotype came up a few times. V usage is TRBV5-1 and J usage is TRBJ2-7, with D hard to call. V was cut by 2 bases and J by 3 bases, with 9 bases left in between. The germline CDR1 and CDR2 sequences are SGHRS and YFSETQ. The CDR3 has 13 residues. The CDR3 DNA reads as TGCGCCAGCAGCTTTGAGAGTCGCTACGAGCAGTACTTC. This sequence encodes CASSFESRYEQYF.

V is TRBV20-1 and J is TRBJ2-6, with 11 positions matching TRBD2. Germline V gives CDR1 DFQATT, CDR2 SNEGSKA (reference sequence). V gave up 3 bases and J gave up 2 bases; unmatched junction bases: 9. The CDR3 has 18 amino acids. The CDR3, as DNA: TGCAGTGCTAGCCCTACTAGCGGGGGTCTCCCTGGGGCCAACGTCCTGACTTTC. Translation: CSASPTSGGLPGANVLTF.

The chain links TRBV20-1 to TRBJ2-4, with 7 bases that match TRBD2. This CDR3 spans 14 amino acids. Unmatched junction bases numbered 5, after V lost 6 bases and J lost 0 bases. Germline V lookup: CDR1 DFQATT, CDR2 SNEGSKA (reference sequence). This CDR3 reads CSAPGGLAKNIQYF. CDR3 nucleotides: TGCAGTGCGCCGGGGGGTCTAGCCAAAAACATTCAGTACTTC.

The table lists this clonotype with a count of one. The CDR3 nucleotides read TGTGCCAGCAGCCAGGGGAAAGTTGAAGCTTTCTTT. Its translation is CASSQGKVEAFF. This chain connects TRBV11-3 to TRBJ1-1, with a tentative D call TRBD1 (6 bases). The V end was cut by 5 bases, the J end by 7 bases, with 11 bases between. Germline V gene data show CDR1 as SGHNT and CDR2 as YENEEA. The CDR3 has 12 residues.

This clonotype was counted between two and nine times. The DNA of the CDR3 is TGTGCCAGCAGCTTCCCGAACAGGGTGAACACTGAAGCTTTCTTT. Its translation is CASSFPNRVNTEAFF. This chain joins TRBV7-9 and TRBJ1-1; D possibly corresponds to TRBD1 (6 bases). CDR1 is SEHNR, CDR2 FQNEAQ, per germline (reference sequence). The CDR3 has 15 residues. V lost 3 bases and J 0 bases, leaving 11 bases between the germline ends.

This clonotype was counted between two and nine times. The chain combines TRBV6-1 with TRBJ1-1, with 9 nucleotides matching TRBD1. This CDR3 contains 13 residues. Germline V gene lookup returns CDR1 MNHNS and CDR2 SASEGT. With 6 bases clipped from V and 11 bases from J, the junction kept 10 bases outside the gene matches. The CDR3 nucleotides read TGTGCCAGCAGAAGTCCCGGGACAGGGTTTGCTTTCTTT. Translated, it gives CASRSPGTGFAFF.

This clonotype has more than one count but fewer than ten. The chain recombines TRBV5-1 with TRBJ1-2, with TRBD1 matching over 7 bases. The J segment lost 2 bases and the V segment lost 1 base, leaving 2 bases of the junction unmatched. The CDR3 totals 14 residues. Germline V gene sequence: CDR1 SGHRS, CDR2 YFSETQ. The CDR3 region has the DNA TGCGCCAGCAGCTTGTCGGGACAGAACTATGGCTACACCTTC. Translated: CASSLSGQNYGYTF. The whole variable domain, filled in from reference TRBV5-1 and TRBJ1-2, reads KAGVTQTPRYLIKTRGQQVTLSCSPISGHRSVSWYQQTPGQGLQFLFEYFSETQRNKGNFPGRFSGRQFSNSRSEMNVSTLELGDSALYLCASSLSGQNYGYTFGSGTRLTVV.

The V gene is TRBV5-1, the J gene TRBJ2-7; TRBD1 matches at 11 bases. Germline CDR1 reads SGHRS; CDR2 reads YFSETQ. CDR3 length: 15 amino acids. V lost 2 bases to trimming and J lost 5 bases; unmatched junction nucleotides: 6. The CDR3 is CASSFPGQGVNEQYF. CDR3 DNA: TGCGCCAGCAGCTTTCCGGGACAGGGGGTCAACGAGCAGTACTTC.

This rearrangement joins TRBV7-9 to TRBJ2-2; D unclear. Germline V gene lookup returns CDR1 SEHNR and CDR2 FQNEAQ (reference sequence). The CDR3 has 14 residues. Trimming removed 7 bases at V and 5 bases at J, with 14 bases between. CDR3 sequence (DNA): TGTGCCAGCACCGAAAATGGGTTTACCGGGGAGCTGTTTTTT. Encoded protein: CASTENGFTGELFF.